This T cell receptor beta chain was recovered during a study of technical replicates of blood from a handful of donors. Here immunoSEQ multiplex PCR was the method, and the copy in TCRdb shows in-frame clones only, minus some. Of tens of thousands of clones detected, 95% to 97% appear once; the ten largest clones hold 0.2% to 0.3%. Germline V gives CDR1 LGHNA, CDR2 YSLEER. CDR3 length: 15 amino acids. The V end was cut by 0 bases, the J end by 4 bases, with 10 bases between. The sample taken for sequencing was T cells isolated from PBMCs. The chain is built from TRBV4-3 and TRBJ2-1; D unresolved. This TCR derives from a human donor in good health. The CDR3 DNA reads TGCGCCAGCAGCCAAGATCCTCGGTCTTACAATGAGCAGTTCTTC. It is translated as CASSQDPRSYNEQFF.